The 5 T cell receptor beta chains below come from one sample, sequenced in a study of CD8+CD57+ T cells in acquired aplastic anemia. The template for TCR beta VDJ and CDR3 sequence profiling was genomic DNA. One entry per CDR3 protein results from TCRdb running MiXCR on the reads. The sample carries roughly 200,000 distinct CDR3 sequences, approximately 60% recorded once. Sequenced material: sorted CD4+, CD8+, or CD8+CD57+ T cells (not recorded which) from PBMCs. The source of these receptors is a human donor in good health.

The chain uses TRBV2 and TRBJ2-7, with 7 bases that match TRBD1. V lost 6 bases and J lost 4; bases outside the gene matches: 3. Germline V CDR1 and CDR2: SNHLY, FYNNEI. The CDR3 is 12 residues long. This CDR3 reads CASSVQGYEQYF. The CDR3 region has the DNA TGTGCCAGCAGCGTACAGGGGTACGAGCAGTACTTC. Combining the CDR3 with reference TRBV2 and TRBJ2-7 gives the whole variable domain EPEVTQTPSHQVTQMGQEVILRCVPISNHLYFYWYRQILGQKVEFLVSFYNNEISEKSEIFDDQFSVERPDGSNFTLKIRSTKLEDSAMYFCASSVQGYEQYFGPGTRLTVT.

This rearrangement joins TRBV9 to TRBJ2-7, with D possibly matching TRBD1 (6 bases). CDR3 length: 11 amino acids. V lost 3 bases to trimming and J lost 8 bases, with 9 bases between them. The germline V gene has CDR1 SGDLS and CDR2 YYNGEE. In DNA form, the CDR3 reads TGTGCCAGCAGCGATAGGGGGAAGCAGTACTTC. Translating gives CASSDRGKQYF.

Note on this clonotype: A read error is possible here, since a much larger clone lies one base away. The chain has TRBV6-4 and TRBJ2-2; either TRBD1 or TRBD2 may fit D (5 bases each). The CDR3 consists of 11 residues. In germline, CDR1 is MRHNA, CDR2 SNTAGT. With 6 bases removed from V and 7 bases from J, the gap between germline ends came to 6 bases. The CDR3 sequence is CASRGVGELFF. Here the CDR3 DNA reads TGTGCCAGCAGGGGGGTCGGGGAGCTGTTTTTT.

This clonotype occurred many times. The rearrangement links TRBV10-1 to TRBJ1-1, with D possibly being TRBD1 (6 bases). The CDR3 sequence is 13 residues long. In germline, CDR1 is WNHNN, CDR2 SYGVQD (reference sequence). Trimming stripped 4 bases from V and 7 bases from J, with 13 bases between. CDR3 in amino acids: CASSAQGSFEAFF. CDR3 bases: TGCGCCAGCAGTGCACAGGGATCTTTTGAAGCTTTCTTT.

This clonotype was counted at least ten times. Sequence at one end of the junction differs from germline and may be a read error. The genes are TRBV4-2 and TRBJ1-6; D not certain. The CDR3 has 14 residues. The germline CDR1 and CDR2 sequences are LGHNA and YNFKEQ. CDR3 sequence: CASSQGTDNSPPHF. CDR3 bases: TGTGCCAGCAGCCAAGGGACGGATAATTCACCCCCCCACTTT.